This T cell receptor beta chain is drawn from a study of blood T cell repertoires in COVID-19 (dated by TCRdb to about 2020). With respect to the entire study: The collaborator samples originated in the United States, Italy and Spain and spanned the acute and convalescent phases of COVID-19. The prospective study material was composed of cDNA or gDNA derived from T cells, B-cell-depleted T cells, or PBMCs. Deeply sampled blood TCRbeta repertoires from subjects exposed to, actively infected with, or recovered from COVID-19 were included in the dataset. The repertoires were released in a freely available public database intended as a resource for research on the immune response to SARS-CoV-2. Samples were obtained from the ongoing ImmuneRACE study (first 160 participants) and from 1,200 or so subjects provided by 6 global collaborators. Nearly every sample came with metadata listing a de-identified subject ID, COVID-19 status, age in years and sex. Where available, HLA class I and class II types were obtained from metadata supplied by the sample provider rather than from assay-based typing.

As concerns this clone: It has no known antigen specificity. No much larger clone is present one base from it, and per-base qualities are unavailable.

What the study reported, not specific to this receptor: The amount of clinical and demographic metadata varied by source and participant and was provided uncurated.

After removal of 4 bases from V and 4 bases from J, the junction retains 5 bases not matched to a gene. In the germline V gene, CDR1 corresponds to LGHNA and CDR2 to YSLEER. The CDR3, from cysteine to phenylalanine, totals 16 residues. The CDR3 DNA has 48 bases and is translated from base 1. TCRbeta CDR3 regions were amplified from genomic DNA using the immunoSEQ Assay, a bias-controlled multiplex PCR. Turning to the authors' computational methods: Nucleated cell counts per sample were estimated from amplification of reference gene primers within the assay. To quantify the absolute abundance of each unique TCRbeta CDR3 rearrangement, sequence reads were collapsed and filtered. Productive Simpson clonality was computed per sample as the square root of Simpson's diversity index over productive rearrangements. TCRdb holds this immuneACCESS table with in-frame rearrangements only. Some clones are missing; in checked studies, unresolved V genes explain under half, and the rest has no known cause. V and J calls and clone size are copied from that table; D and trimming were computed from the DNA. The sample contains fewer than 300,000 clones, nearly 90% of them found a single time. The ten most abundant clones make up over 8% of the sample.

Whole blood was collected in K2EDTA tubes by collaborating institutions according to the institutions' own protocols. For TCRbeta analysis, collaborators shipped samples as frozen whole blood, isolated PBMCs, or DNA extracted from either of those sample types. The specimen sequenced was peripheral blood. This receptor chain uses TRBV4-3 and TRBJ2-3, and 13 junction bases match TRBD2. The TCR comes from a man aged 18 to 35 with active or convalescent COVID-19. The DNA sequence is TGCGCCAGCAGCCGAACCGGGACTAGCGGGGCAGATACGCAGTATTTT. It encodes CASSRTGTSGADTQYF.